The 27 T cell receptor beta chains below were found in one sample sequenced in a study of T cell repertoires in cytomegalovirus infection. In TCRdb, the reads were re-called with MiXCR into one record per CDR3 protein. The table includes around 300,000 distinct CDR3 sequences, under 30% detected once. The sequenced material came from PBMCs. These receptors originate from a human donor in good health (CMV status not recorded). Some clones in this sample may be carry-over from other donors' samples.

Notes on this clonotype: A junction boundary mismatches the germline segment, possibly from a read error. V is TRBV28 and J is TRBJ1-2; 12 bases align to TRBD1. The CDR3 has 18 residues. Germline CDR1 and CDR2: MDHEN and SYDVKM. This CDR3 is CASSIIGTGGPLNYVYTF. The CDR3 region has the DNA TGTGCCAGCAGTATAATCGGGACAGGGGGCCCCCTTAACTATGTCTACACCTTC.

This clonotype has just a few counts. V gene TRBV28 combines with J gene TRBJ2-7; D ambiguous. Germline V gives CDR1 MDHEN, CDR2 SYDVKM. The CDR3 is 14 residues long. Trimming pared 4 bases from V and 2 bases from J, leaving 12 bases between. DNA of the CDR3: TGTGCCAGCAGTTCCCCTACTCTTACCTACGAGCAGTACTTC. It specifies CASSSPTLTYEQYF.

Concerning this clonotype itself: Given a much more abundant clone one base away, this may be a read error. The chain carries TRBV28 and TRBJ1-2; tentatively, D is TRBD1 (5 bases). V was clipped by 8 bases and J by 4 bases, with 11 bases between them. The germline CDR1 and CDR2 sequences are MDHEN and SYDVKM. The CDR3 spans 12 residues. Here the CDR3 reads CASWGTGYGYTF. CDR3 coding DNA: TGTGCCAGCTGGGGGACTGGCTATGGCTACACCTTC.

J is TRBJ2-2 and V is TRBV29-1; no clear D gene. Trimming cost V 7 bases and J 8 bases, with 11 bases left between them. CDR3 length equals 11 residues. Germline V gene data show CDR1 as SQVTM and CDR2 as ANQGSEA. The CDR3 nucleotides are TGCAGCGCCTCGATGGCTGGGGAGCTGTTTTTT. This codes for CSASMAGELFF.

The V gene is TRBV7-8, the J gene TRBJ1-2; no definite D call. Deletions cut 3 bases from V and 0 bases from J, with 8 bases between. CDR3 size: 14 residues. Per the germline V gene, CDR1 is SGHVS and CDR2 is FQNEAQ. CDR3 in DNA: TGTGCCAGCAGCTTGGGCCTAACTAACTATGGCTACACCTTC. As protein: CASSLGLTNYGYTF.

The chain's CDR3 is CATSLHRVEEQYF. CDR3 sequence (DNA): TGTGCCACCAGCCTACACAGGGTCGAGGAGCAGTACTTC. This chain uses TRBV15 with TRBJ2-7; possible D gene TRBD1, 6 bases. This CDR3 has 13 residues. Trimming removed 5 bases at V and 7 bases at J, with 15 bases between. The V gene's germline CDR1 is LNHNV and CDR2 YYDKDF (reference sequence).

This clonotype was detected many times. The chain employs TRBV7-3 and TRBJ2-1; the match to TRBD2 covers 9 bases. CDR3 length: 17 amino acids. Unmatched junction bases numbered 13, after V lost 5 bases and J lost 5 bases. From germline, CDR1 is SGHTA and CDR2 FQGTGA. The CDR3 sequence is CASSPNWRGGIDNEQFF. The CDR3 nucleotides are TGTGCCAGCAGCCCCAACTGGCGGGGGGGTATAGACAATGAGCAGTTCTTC.

This clonotype has a handful of counts. This rearrangement joins TRBV6-2 or TRBV6-3 to TRBJ2-7; D is possibly TRBD1 (6 bases). Trimming left V 3 bases short and J 0 bases short, with 18 bases between. Per germline, CDR1 MNHEY and CDR2 SVGEGT. This CDR3 is 17 amino acids long. CDR3 residues: CASSYSSGVPSSYEQYF. The CDR3 nucleotides are TGTGCCAGCAGTTATTCGTCAGGGGTCCCCAGCTCCTACGAGCAGTACTTC.

This clonotype was picked up many times. The chain links TRBV7-2 to TRBJ1-1, with a possible D match to TRBD1 (5 bases). Deletions cut 4 bases from V and 0 bases from J, with 9 bases between. Germline V lookup: CDR1 SGHTA, CDR2 FQGNSA. The CDR3 length is 14 residues. In nucleotides, the CDR3 is TGTGCCAGCAGCTCTTCAGGGATGAACACTGAAGCTTTCTTT. Protein sequence: CASSSSGMNTEAFF.

This clonotype showed up many times. The CDR3 DNA is TGTGCCAGCAGCCTTAGAGGGGGAGACAGGTCCCAAGAGACCCAGTACTTC. Its protein product is CASSLRGGDRSQETQYF. The rearrangement uses TRBV11-2 and TRBJ2-5, with D maybe TRBD1 (6 bases). V lost 5 bases to trimming and J lost 1 base, with 20 bases between them. CDR3 length: 17 amino acids. Germline V gene sequence: CDR1 SGHAT, CDR2 FQNNGV.

J is TRBJ1-5 and V is TRBV20-1, with D uncertain. CDR1 is DFQATT, CDR2 SNEGSKA, per germline (reference sequence). The CDR3 is made up of 12 amino acids. V shed 2 bases and J shed 0 bases, with 2 bases lying between them. The CDR3 sequence is CSARPSNQPQHF. DNA of the CDR3: TGCAGTGCTAGACCTAGCAATCAGCCCCAGCATTTT.

The J gene is TRBJ2-7, the V gene TRBV5-1, with TRBD1 matching 7 bases. The V segment lost 2 bases and the J segment 2 bases; nucleotides outside the gene matches: 7. The CDR3 totals 15 residues. Germline values: CDR1 SGHRS, CDR2 YFSETQ. In nucleotides, the CDR3 is TGCGCCAGCAGCTTCCAGTGGGACAGACCCTACGAGCAGTACTTC. It is translated as CASSFQWDRPYEQYF.

This clonotype appeared many times. The rearrangement links TRBV28 to TRBJ2-3, with D possibly being TRBD2 (6 bases). CDR1 and CDR2 (germline): MDHEN, SYDVKM. The CDR3 totals 12 residues. Deletions cut 6 bases from V and 6 bases from J, with 10 bases between. CDR3 DNA: TGTGCCAGCAGAGGGACTTTTGATACGCAGTATTTT. As protein: CASRGTFDTQYF.

This clonotype was found a few times. This rearrangement joins TRBV12-3 or TRBV12-4 to TRBJ2-1; 13 nucleotides line up with TRBD2. There are 15 residues in the CDR3. V lost 6 bases, J lost 8 bases, and 7 bases stayed unmatched. The CDR3 region has the DNA TGTGCCAGCAGGGGTGGGACTAGCGGGGTGCATGAGCAGTTCTTC. It codes for CASRGGTSGVHEQFF.

The chain links TRBV30 to TRBJ2-2; TRBD2 aligns across 9 bases. There are 13 residues in the CDR3. Germline CDR1 reads GTSNPN; CDR2 reads SVGIG (reference sequence). Trimming at V came to 3 bases and at J to 6 bases, leaving 2 bases not matched to a gene. DNA of the CDR3: TGTGCCTGGAGGTTAGCGGGAGCCGGGGAGCTGTTTTTT. It yields the protein CAWRLAGAGELFF.

This clonotype has at least ten counts. The chain recombines TRBV12-3 or TRBV12-4 with TRBJ1-1; 10 nucleotides match TRBD1. The length of the CDR3 is 16 residues. Trimming took 5 bases from V and 8 from J; bases not matched to a gene: 14. DNA of the CDR3: TGTGCCAGCAGTCTCGGACAGGGGGTCATAGGGGGGGAAGCTTTCTTT. Translation gives CASSLGQGVIGGEAFF.

This clonotype was seen more than once but under ten times. CDR3 protein: CASSLKGGRLDEGYTF. The CDR3 DNA sequence: TGTGCCAGCAGCTTAAAAGGGGGCCGCTTGGATGAGGGCTACACCTTC. This chain connects TRBV7-2 to TRBJ1-2; 7 positions agree with TRBD1. The CDR3 length is 16 residues. V lost 2 bases, J lost 8 bases, and 14 bases stayed unmatched. The germline gives CDR1 SGHTA, CDR2 FQGNSA. The full variable domain, its missing parts supplied by reference TRBV7-2 and TRBJ1-2, is GAGVSQSPSNKVTEKGKDVELRCDPISGHTALYWYRQSLGQGLEFLIYFQGNSAPDKSGLPSDRFSAERTGGSVSTLTIQRTQQEDSAVYLCASSLKGGRLDEGYTFGSGTRLTVV.

This sequence joins TRBV12-3 or TRBV12-4 and TRBJ1-1, with D hard to call. CDR3 length: 13 amino acids. Between the trimmed V and J ends, which lost 6 bases and 1 base, there was a span of 9 bases. CDR3 DNA sequence: TGTGCCAGCAGACTGACGGCGAACACTGAAGCTTTCTTT. It specifies CASRLTANTEAFF.

The V gene is TRBV5-1, the J gene TRBJ2-2, with 7 bases lining up with TRBD2. V dropped 4 bases and J dropped 3; count of bases not matched to a gene: 6. The CDR3 is 15 residues long. Germline V gene data show CDR1 as SGHRS and CDR2 as YFSETQ. CDR3 protein: CASSRNLADTGELFF. The DNA of the CDR3 is TGCGCCAGCAGCCGGAATCTAGCGGACACCGGGGAGCTGTTTTTT. The variable domain in full, completed from reference TRBV5-1 and TRBJ2-2, reads KAGVTQTPRYLIKTRGQQVTLSCSPISGHRSVSWYQQTPGQGLQFLFEYFSETQRNKGNFPGRFSGRQFSNSRSEMNVSTLELGDSALYLCASSRNLADTGELFFGEGSRLTVL.

The chain recombines TRBV20-1 with TRBJ2-1; TRBD2 agrees at 10 bases. V was clipped by 3 bases and J by 4 bases; unmatched bases: 6. The CDR3 sequence is 15 residues long. Looked up from germline, CDR1 is DFQATT and CDR2 is SNEGSKA (reference sequence). CDR3 coding DNA: TGCAGTGCTAGTTTGCCTAGCGGGAGTTACAATGAGCAGTTCTTC. Amino acid sequence: CSASLPSGSYNEQFF.

This clonotype was seen repeatedly, ten times or more. The chain employs TRBV7-2 and TRBJ2-3, with TRBD1 matching over 9 bases. The CDR3 runs 16 residues. Germline V lookup: CDR1 SGHTA, CDR2 FQGNSA. Unmatched junction bases numbered 6, after V lost 5 bases and J lost 0 bases. CDR3 nucleotides: TGTGCCAGCAGCGCTCGACAGGGGGGGAGCACAGATACGCAGTATTTT. Protein product: CASSARQGGSTDTQYF.

The sample holds a few counts of this clonotype. The chain carries TRBV12-3 or TRBV12-4 and TRBJ2-7; no definite D call. The CDR3 has 12 amino acids. Trimming left V 3 bases short and J 5 bases short, with 8 bases between. As DNA, the CDR3 is TGTGCCAGCAGTTTGATCACCCACGAGCAGTACTTC. Protein: CASSLITHEQYF.

The chain uses TRBV7-3 and TRBJ2-5; TRBD1 matches at 8 bases. V lost 5 bases to trimming and J lost 1 base; unmatched junction nucleotides: 6. Germline-derived CDR1 and CDR2 are SGHTA and FQGTGA. This CDR3 comprises 15 residues. CDR3 nucleotide sequence: TGTGCCAGCAGCCCCCAGGGGACAGGCCAAGAGACCCAGTACTTC. Translating gives CASSPQGTGQETQYF.

The J gene is TRBJ2-7, the V gene TRBV27; D gene uncertain. This CDR3 has 14 amino acids. Germline-derived CDR1 and CDR2 are MNHEY and SMNVEV (reference sequence). V was clipped by 3 bases and J by 6 bases, with 15 bases between them. This CDR3 reads CASSFSGGLREQYF. CDR3 bases: TGTGCCAGCAGTTTTTCGGGTGGCCTACGCGAGCAGTACTTC.

The table lists this clonotype with many counts. The gene calls are TRBV7-6 and TRBJ1-2; weak D call: TRBD1 (5 bases). The CDR3 is made up of 14 amino acids. The germline gives CDR1 SGHVS, CDR2 FNYEAQ. V was pared by 4 bases and J by 2 bases, with 11 bases between. The DNA for the CDR3 is TGTGCCAGCAGCTCCCGGGACGGAAACTATGGCTACACCTTC. Amino acids: CASSSRDGNYGYTF.

This clonotype appeared once. This chain joins TRBV28 and TRBJ1-1, with D possibly TRBD1 on 5 matching bases. This CDR3 region has 14 residues. The V and J ends lost 3 bases and 4 bases respectively, with 12 bases between them. Germline lookup yields CDR1 MDHEN and CDR2 SYDVKM. CDR3 sequence reads: CASSFGAVATEAFF. CDR3 sequence (DNA): TGTGCCAGCAGTTTTGGGGCAGTAGCCACTGAAGCTTTCTTT.

This clonotype has a handful of counts. The chain employs TRBV12-3 or TRBV12-4 and TRBJ1-3, with D possibly being TRBD1 (5 bases). The CDR3 totals 14 residues. V dropped 10 bases and J dropped 4 bases, with 17 bases sitting between them. CDR3 in amino acids: CATVKQEAGNTIYF. DNA of the CDR3: TGTGCCACCGTTAAACAGGAGGCGGGAAACACCATATATTTT.